The 27 T cell receptor beta chains in this list originate from one sample, sequenced in a study of CD8 T cells in Susac syndrome. cDNA came from approximately 0.5 to 1 ug RNA primed by random hexamers. MiXCR, run by TCRdb on the immunoSEQ multiplex PCR reads, gives a single entry per CDR3 protein. The table lists some 200,000 distinct CDR3 sequences, 91% of them singletons. Sequenced input: CD4+ T cells from PBMCs. The origin of the receptors is a human donor with Susac syndrome.

The V gene is TRBV14, the J gene TRBJ1-1, with D maybe TRBD1 (6 bases). The ends were cut back, 0 bases at V and 11 bases at J, with 13 bases in the middle. Germline-derived CDR1 and CDR2 are SGHDN and FVKESK. The CDR3 has 13 amino acids. CDR3 coding DNA: TGTGCCAGCAGCCAAGAGTTAGAGGGGGAGGCTTTCTTT. Amino acid sequence: CASSQELEGEAFF.

The chain is built from TRBV6-5 and TRBJ1-1; D is perhaps TRBD1 (5 bases). This CDR3 has 14 amino acids. Germline V gene lookup returns CDR1 MNHEY and CDR2 SVGAGI. V gave up 5 bases and J gave up 1 base, with 11 bases separating them. DNA for the CDR3: TGTGCCAGCAGTGCAGGGTTGACGAACACTGAAGCTTTCTTT. Its protein product is CASSAGLTNTEAFF.

The chain carries TRBV2 and TRBJ2-7, with 8 bases fitting TRBD1. CDR1 and CDR2 from the germline V gene are SNHLY and FYNNEI. The CDR3 totals 14 residues. Trimming at V came to 6 bases and at J to 3 bases, leaving 7 bases not matched to a gene. The CDR3 DNA sequence: TGTGCCAGCAGAGAGGGACAGGAAAACTACGAGCAGTACTTC. Amino acid sequence: CASREGQENYEQYF.

This chain connects TRBV7-2 to TRBJ1-1, with 7 bases that match TRBD1. This CDR3 is built from 14 residues. With 6 bases clipped from V and 4 bases from J, the junction kept 8 bases outside the gene matches. Per germline, CDR1 SGHTA and CDR2 FQGNSA. The chain's CDR3 is CASSLGQAGTEAFF. As DNA, the CDR3 is TGTGCCAGCAGTCTTGGACAGGCGGGCACTGAAGCTTTCTTT.

This clonotype has only one observation. This sequence joins TRBV10-3 and TRBJ1-2; D is undetermined. In germline, CDR1 is ENHRY, CDR2 SYGVKD. This CDR3 contains 14 residues. Between the trimmed V and J ends, which lost 2 bases and 4 bases, there was a span of 11 bases. CDR3 sequence: CAISETDGSYGYTF. In DNA form, the CDR3 reads TGTGCCATCAGTGAGACGGACGGATCCTATGGCTACACCTTC.

This chain uses TRBV6-1 with TRBJ1-5; D is unresolved. V lost 8 bases and J lost 0, with 11 bases in between. The CDR3 covers 14 residues. Per germline, CDR1 MNHNS and CDR2 SASEGT. Here the CDR3 reads CASWQIYSNQPQHF. CDR3 sequence (DNA): TGTGCCAGCTGGCAGATTTATAGCAATCAGCCCCAGCATTTT.

The chain joins TRBV5-4 to TRBJ2-5, with D perhaps assigned TRBD1 or TRBD2 (6 bases each). The CDR3 runs to 17 residues. The V and J ends lost 3 bases and 4 bases respectively, with 22 bases between them. Germline V gives CDR1 SGHNT, CDR2 YYREEE (reference sequence). CDR3 in amino acids: CASSSSDRGGIGETQYF. CDR3 sequence (DNA): TGTGCCAGCAGCTCTTCCGATCGAGGGGGGATTGGAGAGACCCAGTACTTC.

CDR3 coding DNA: TGTGCCAGCAGCCCCAGGGACAGGGGGACCGGGGAGCTGTTTTTT. This sequence encodes CASSPRDRGTGELFF. The chain carries TRBV5-4 and TRBJ2-2, with TRBD1 matching 11 bases. CDR3 length: 15 residues. V dropped 4 bases and J dropped 5; count of bases not matched to a gene: 4. Per germline, CDR1 SGHNT and CDR2 YYREEE (reference sequence).

The chain employs TRBV28 and TRBJ2-3, with D unresolved. Trimming cost V 6 bases and J 0 bases, with 10 bases left between them. The CDR3 length is 14 residues. CDR1 and CDR2 from the germline V gene are MDHEN and SYDVKM. CDR3 region: CASSQLASTDTQYF. As DNA, the CDR3 is TGTGCCAGCAGCCAATTAGCTAGCACAGATACGCAGTATTTT.

This chain links TRBV7-9 with TRBJ2-5; D is perhaps TRBD1 (5 bases). The CDR3 has 15 amino acids. Germline-derived CDR1 and CDR2 are SEHNR and FQNEAQ (reference sequence). Trimming cost V 4 bases and J 4 bases, with 16 bases left between them. The DNA of the CDR3 is TGTGCCAGCAGCTCTACGGACATATTGGGAGAGACCCAGTACTTC. Amino acids: CASSSTDILGETQYF.

The chain has TRBV5-1 and TRBJ2-5; D may be TRBD1 (5 bases). The CDR3 is 14 amino acids. Germline loops: CDR1 SGHRS, CDR2 YFSETQ. Trimming took off 2 bases at V and 3 bases at J, with 11 bases between the two ends. This CDR3 reads CASSFQGLKETQYF. In DNA form, the CDR3 reads TGCGCCAGCAGCTTCCAGGGCCTAAAAGAGACCCAGTACTTC.

The rearrangement joins TRBV14 to TRBJ1-2, with D unresolved. V shed 1 base and J shed 7 bases, with 10 bases lying between them. The CDR3 runs to 13 residues. Germline V gene sequence: CDR1 SGHDN, CDR2 FVKESK. The CDR3, as DNA: TGTGCCAGCAGCCAAGTCAGGTCGGGTGGCTACACCTTC. Translating gives CASSQVRSGGYTF. Full variable domain (remainder filled in from reference TRBV14 and TRBJ1-2): EAGVTQFPSHSVIEKGQTVTLRCDPISGHDNLYWYRRVMGKEIKFLLHFVKESKQDESGMPNNRFLAERTGGTYSTLKVQPAELEDSGVYFCASSQVRSGGYTFGSGTRLTVV.

V gene TRBV3-1 combines with J gene TRBJ1-2; D not certain. The CDR3 contains 16 residues. CDR1 is LGHDT and CDR2 is YNNKEL in the germline V gene (reference sequence). V lost 0 bases and J lost 4, with 15 bases in between. This CDR3 reads CASSQDQASAAYGYTF. Written as DNA, the CDR3 is TGTGCCAGCAGCCAAGACCAGGCTTCCGCTGCCTATGGCTACACCTTC.

This sequence joins TRBV6-5 and TRBJ2-2, with 7 positions matching TRBD2. The CDR3 spans 14 residues. From germline, CDR1 is MNHEY and CDR2 SVGAGI. After removal of 5 bases from V and 4 bases from J, the junction contained 4 bases not matched to a gene. DNA for the CDR3: TGTGCCAGCAGTACCCGGGGGGTCACCGGGGAGCTGTTTTTT. Translation: CASSTRGVTGELFF.

This chain links TRBV12-3 or TRBV12-4 with TRBJ1-2, with D perhaps matching TRBD1 (6 bases). Trimming pared 7 bases from V and 8 bases from J, leaving 8 bases between. The CDR3 has 10 amino acids. The CDR3 is CASIRGGYTF. CDR3 bases: TGTGCCAGCATCAGGGGCGGCTACACCTTC.

J is TRBJ2-3 and V is TRBV7-2; D remains ambiguous. The CDR3 loop spans 14 amino acids. The germline V and J ends were trimmed by 2 bases and 2 bases, with 8 bases remaining between them. Per germline, CDR1 SGHTA and CDR2 FQGNSA. The DNA for the CDR3 is TGTGCCAGCAGCTTATCTCAGCACACAGATACGCAGTATTTT. Translation: CASSLSQHTDTQYF.

J is TRBJ1-5 and V is TRBV7-9, with 7 bases fitting TRBD1. CDR1 and CDR2 from the germline V gene are SEHNR and FQNEAQ (reference sequence). CDR3 length equals 15 residues. V was clipped by 5 bases and J by 2 bases; unmatched bases: 6. CDR3 DNA: TGTGCCAGCAGCCGACAGGGTGTGGGCAATCAGCCCCAGCATTTT. Amino acids: CASSRQGVGNQPQHF. The full variable domain, rest sourced from reference TRBV7-9 and TRBJ1-5, is DTGVSQNPRHKITKRGQNVTFRCDPISEHNRLYWYRQTLGQGPEFLTYFQNEAQLEKSRLLSDRFSAERPKGSFSTLEIQRTEQGDSAMYLCASSRQGVGNQPQHFGDGTRLSIL.

The V and J genes are TRBV25-1 and TRBJ1-1, with a weak D call TRBD1 (5 bases). Germline lookup yields CDR1 MGHDK and CDR2 SYGVNS. The CDR3 loop spans 19 amino acids. V dropped 6 bases and J dropped 0 bases, with 26 bases sitting between them. Here the CDR3 DNA reads TGTGCCAGCAGGGCACTGACTGTCGGGGCCAGGGCTGTGAACACTGAAGCTTTCTTT. Encoded protein: CASRALTVGARAVNTEAFF.

This rearrangement joins TRBV30 to TRBJ2-7; 9 bases line up with TRBD2. Germline CDR1 reads GTSNPN; CDR2 reads SVGIG (reference sequence). With 2 bases clipped from V and 3 bases from J, the junction kept 11 bases outside the gene matches. The CDR3 spans 16 residues. CDR3 nucleotide sequence: TGTGCCTGGAGTCCCCAATCAGGACTAGCGAACTACGAGCAGTACTTC. Protein sequence: CAWSPQSGLANYEQYF. Based on the CDR3 plus reference TRBV30 and TRBJ2-7, the full variable domain is SQTIHQWPATLVQPVGSPLSLECTVEGTSNPNLYWYRQAAGRGLQLLFYSVGIGQISSEVPQNLSASRPQDRQFILSSKKLLLSDSGFYLCAWSPQSGLANYEQYFGPGTRLTVT.

The genes are TRBV18 and TRBJ1-6; unclear D gene. Trimming took 1 base from V and 0 from J, leaving 10 bases between them. Per the germline V gene, CDR1 is KGHSH and CDR2 is LQKENI. This CDR3 is 17 amino acids long. CDR3 DNA: TGTGCCAGCTCACCACTGAGGCTGAGCTCCTATAATTCACCCCTCCACTTT. It is translated as CASSPLRLSSYNSPLHF.

This rearrangement joins TRBV21-1 to TRBJ2-7; the tabulated D call, TRBD1, remains unverified against the DNA. TRBV21-1 is a documented pseudogene. The CDR3 loop spans 15 amino acids. CDR3 sequence (DNA): TGTGCCAGCAGCAGCAGGGGACGATATCTCTACGAGCAGTACTTC. It codes for CASSSRGRYLYEQYF.

DNA for the CDR3: TGTGCCAGCAGCGCGGTGGTTGGCAGGGGAGCTTTCTTT. This codes for CASSAVVGRGAFF. This chain links TRBV7-9 with TRBJ1-1; the D gene is possibly TRBD1 (6 bases). The CDR3 is 13 amino acids. V shed 5 bases and J shed 10 bases, with 17 bases lying between them. The germline V gene encodes CDR1 SEHNR and CDR2 FQNEAQ (reference sequence).

The rearrangement joins TRBV29-1 to TRBJ2-2; no reliable D call. V lost 3 bases to trimming and J lost 9 bases, with 11 bases between them. Germline values: CDR1 SQVTM, CDR2 ANQGSEA. This CDR3 comprises 12 residues. Here the CDR3 reads CSVEIGDRELFF. In DNA, the CDR3 is TGCAGCGTTGAGATTGGAGACCGGGAGCTGTTTTTT.

This chain joins TRBV19 and TRBJ1-5; 8 bases agree with TRBD1. J gave up 6 bases and V 5 bases, and 12 bases lay outside the gene matches. This CDR3 has 16 residues. Germline loops: CDR1 LNHDA, CDR2 SQIVND (reference sequence). This CDR3 is CASSLTGQVGGQPQHF. In DNA form, the CDR3 reads TGTGCCAGTAGTCTCACGGGACAGGTCGGGGGTCAGCCCCAGCATTTT.

About this clonotype itself: Its ends do not fully match the called genes, so a read error is possible. The chain carries TRBV20-1 and TRBJ2-5, with a possible D match to TRBD2 (5 bases). The CDR3 consists of 13 residues. Germline CDR1 and CDR2: DFQATT and SNEGSKA (reference sequence). The CDR3 here is CSKTFGVGETRYF. In DNA form, the CDR3 reads TGCAGTAAAACGTTCGGGGTAGGAGAGACCCGGTACTTC.

The V gene is TRBV19, the J gene TRBJ1-1; D is possibly TRBD1 (5 bases). The CDR3 has 14 residues. Germline values: CDR1 LNHDA, CDR2 SQIVND (reference sequence). Deletions cut 4 bases from V and 6 bases from J, with 15 bases between. The CDR3 region has the DNA TGTGCCAGTAGTACAGGGCAATTTTACCCTGAAGCTTTCTTT. It encodes CASSTGQFYPEAFF.

The V and J genes are TRBV20-1 and TRBJ2-1; 8 nucleotides align to TRBD2. V lost 0 bases to trimming and J lost 9 bases; unmatched junction nucleotides: 10. The V gene's germline CDR1 is DFQATT and CDR2 SNEGSKA (reference sequence). This CDR3 has 15 residues. The CDR3 DNA is TGCAGTGCTAGAGATCGCGGCGGGGGGAGAGGTGAGCAGTTCTTC. Protein sequence: CSARDRGGGRGEQFF.